The 13 T cell receptor beta chains below all came from one sample that was sequenced in a study of a mutant IDH1 vaccine in newly diagnosed glioma. Only in-frame clones appear in the TCRdb table, and some are missing; sequencing was by immunoSEQ multiplex PCR. The data show around 30,000 clones, approximately 80% seen once. Time point noted: baseline, week 1 (first vaccination visit). Treatment denoted: pre-vaccination baseline after standard-of-care therapy. Sequenced here: peripheral blood mononuclear cells (PBMCs), sampled from a glioma patient treated with radiotherapy, temozolomide or both. The receptors were sampled from a man aged 45-65 years with glioma. Some clones in this sample may be carry-over from other donors' samples.

The rearrangement uses TRBV5-6 and TRBJ2-7; possible D gene TRBD1, 6 bases. Germline V gives CDR1 SGHDT, CDR2 YYEEEE. CDR3 length: 16 amino acids. The V and J ends lost 0 bases and 0 bases respectively, with 13 bases between them. DNA for the CDR3: TGTGCCAGCAGCTTGGAAGGGGGTGAGAGCTCCTACGAGCAGTACTTC. Translated: CASSLEGGESSYEQYF.

In its sample, this clone was seen once. V gene TRBV14 combines with J gene TRBJ1-2; no reliable D call. V lost 1 base to trimming and J lost 3 bases, with 6 bases between them. In germline, CDR1 is SGHDN, CDR2 FVKESK. This CDR3 comprises 13 residues. The CDR3 DNA is TGTGCCAGCAGCCAAGCGAGTTACTATGGCTACACCTTC. This gives the protein CASSQASYYGYTF. The complete variable domain, with remaining parts taken from reference TRBV14 and TRBJ1-2, reads EAGVTQFPSHSVIEKGQTVTLRCDPISGHDNLYWYRRVMGKEIKFLLHFVKESKQDESGMPNNRFLAERTGGTYSTLKVQPAELEDSGVYFCASSQASYYGYTFGSGTRLTVV.

This rearrangement joins TRBV2 to TRBJ1-1; weak D call: TRBD1 (5 bases). This CDR3 is 14 amino acids long. Germline V CDR1 and CDR2: SNHLY, FYNNEI. V was cut by 7 bases and J by 8 bases, with 20 bases left in between. The CDR3 sequence is CASNWGSGEAEAFF. The CDR3 DNA follows: TGTGCCAGCAACTGGGGGTCGGGCGAAGCCGAAGCTTTCTTT.

The chain employs TRBV30 and TRBJ2-1; D remains ambiguous. The V end lost 5 bases, the J end lost 3 bases, and 17 bases lay between the germline ends. In germline, CDR1 is GTSNPN, CDR2 SVGIG (reference sequence). The CDR3 spans 15 residues. For the CDR3, the DNA is TGTGCCTGGGGACCCAGAGGAGTCGTCTACAATGAGCAGTTCTTC. Translated, it gives CAWGPRGVVYNEQFF.

This clone was counted between two and nine times. The chain employs TRBV19 and TRBJ1-1; D unclear. The germline V gene encodes CDR1 LNHDA and CDR2 SQIVND (reference sequence). V lost 7 bases to trimming and J lost 3 bases, with 21 bases between them. The CDR3 spans 16 residues. In nucleotides, the CDR3 is TGTGCCAGTAATCTAGGCCGGTCCTACGGTTACACTGAAGCTTTCTTT. This sequence encodes CASNLGRSYGYTEAFF.

This clone was observed a few times. V usage is TRBV6-1 and J usage is TRBJ1-3; tentative D call: TRBD1 (5 bases). With 2 bases removed from V and 1 base from J, the gap between germline ends came to 18 bases. This CDR3 has 18 amino acids. Germline V CDR1 and CDR2: MNHNS, SASEGT. CDR3 in DNA: TGTGCCAGCAGTGAAAATAGGGGCCGCATATCGTCTGGAAACACCATATATTTT. Its protein is CASSENRGRISSGNTIYF.

This clone was counted a few times. The rearrangement uses TRBV10-3 and TRBJ1-1, with D maybe TRBD1 (6 bases). CDR1 and CDR2 (germline): ENHRY, SYGVKD. Trimming stripped 10 bases from V and 8 bases from J, with 20 bases between. CDR3 length: 13 amino acids. The CDR3 coding sequence is TGTGCCACAGGTACAGGGAGAGCTCCAGAAGCTTTCTTT. Its protein is CATGTGRAPEAFF.

This chain joins TRBV2 and TRBJ1-1; TRBD1 matches at 9 bases. CDR3 size: 12 residues. V shed 7 bases and J 7 bases; nucleotides not matched to a gene: 4. Germline assignment: CDR1 SNHLY and CDR2 FYNNEI. The CDR3 DNA sequence: TGTGCCAGCACCGACAGGGGGGGTGAAGCTTTCTTT. This sequence encodes CASTDRGGEAFF.

The chain combines TRBV7-9 with TRBJ2-1, with a weak D call TRBD2 (5 bases). The V end was cut by 6 bases, the J end by 10 bases, with 10 bases between. The length of the CDR3 is 11 residues. Germline values: CDR1 SEHNR, CDR2 FQNEAQ (reference sequence). Here the CDR3 DNA reads TGTGCCAGCAGGTCGAGCGGAGAGCAGTTCTTC. It is translated as CASRSSGEQFF.

For the CDR3, the DNA is TGTGCCGAAGCCCCCCGGACAGGGCACGACGAGCAGTACTTC. Translating it yields CAEAPRTGHDEQYF. V usage is TRBV7-9 and J usage is TRBJ2-7, with TRBD1 matching 8 bases. The germline CDR1 and CDR2 sequences are SEHNR and FQNEAQ (reference sequence). This CDR3 has 14 residues. The J segment lost 5 bases and the V segment lost 11 bases, leaving 14 bases of the junction unmatched.

The chain uses TRBV5-6 and TRBJ2-7; TRBD1 might be the D (5 bases). Trimming stripped 4 bases from V and 8 bases from J, with 13 bases between. CDR3 length equals 12 residues. Germline values: CDR1 SGHDT, CDR2 YYEEEE. The CDR3 DNA is TGTGCCAGCAGCATCTCGCAGGGCCAGCAGTACTTC. Its translation is CASSISQGQQYF.

CDR3 bases: TGTGCCAGCAGCGTCAGTTTCGGGGAGCAGTACTTC. It is translated as CASSVSFGEQYF. The V gene is TRBV9, the J gene TRBJ2-7; D unresolved. Trimming stripped 2 bases from V and 7 bases from J, with 10 bases between. CDR1 and CDR2 (germline): SGDLS, YYNGEE. CDR3 length: 12 amino acids.

The genes are TRBV2 and TRBJ2-7; 11 bases match TRBD2. This CDR3 comprises 14 residues. CDR1 is SNHLY and CDR2 is FYNNEI in the germline V gene. V was clipped by 11 bases and J by 0 bases; unmatched bases: 6. Written as DNA, the CDR3 is TGTGCCCACACCACTAGCGGGAGCTCCTACGAGCAGTACTTC. Translated, it gives CAHTTSGSSYEQYF.